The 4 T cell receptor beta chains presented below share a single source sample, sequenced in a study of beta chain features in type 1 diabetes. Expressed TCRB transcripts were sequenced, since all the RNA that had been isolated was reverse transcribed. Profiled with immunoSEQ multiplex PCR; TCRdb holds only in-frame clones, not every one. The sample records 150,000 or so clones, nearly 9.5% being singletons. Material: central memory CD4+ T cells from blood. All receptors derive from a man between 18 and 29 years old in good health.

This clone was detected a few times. CDR3 bases: TGTGCCTGGAGTGTACAGGGGAACTCTGGGGCCAACGTCCTGACTTTC. Translating it yields CAWSVQGNSGANVLTF. This chain connects TRBV30 to TRBJ2-6, with 7 bases identical to TRBD1. Trimming took 0 bases from V and 0 from J; bases not matched to a gene: 2. Per the germline V gene, CDR1 is GTSNPN and CDR2 is SVGIG (reference sequence). The CDR3 is made up of 16 amino acids. Based on the CDR3 plus reference TRBV30 and TRBJ2-6, the full variable domain is SQTIHQWPATLVQPVGSPLSLECTVEGTSNPNLYWYRQAAGRGLQLLFYSVGIGQISSEVPQNLSASRPQDRQFILSSKKLLLSDSGFYLCAWSVQGNSGANVLTFGAGSRLTVL.

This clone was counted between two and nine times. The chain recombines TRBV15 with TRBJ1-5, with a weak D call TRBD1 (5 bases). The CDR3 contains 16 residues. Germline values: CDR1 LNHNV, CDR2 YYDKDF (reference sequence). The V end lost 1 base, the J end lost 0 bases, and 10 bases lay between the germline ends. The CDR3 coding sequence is TGTGCCACCAGCAGAGGTAGGGGCCATAGCAATCAGCCCCAGCATTTT. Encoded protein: CATSRGRGHSNQPQHF.

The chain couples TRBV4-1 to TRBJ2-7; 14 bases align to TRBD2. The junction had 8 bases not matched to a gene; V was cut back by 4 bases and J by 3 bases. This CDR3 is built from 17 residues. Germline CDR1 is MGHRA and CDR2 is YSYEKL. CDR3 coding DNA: TGCGCCAGCAGCCCCCGGGAGACTAGCGGGGGGGACTACGAGCAGTACTTC. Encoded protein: CASSPRETSGGDYEQYF.

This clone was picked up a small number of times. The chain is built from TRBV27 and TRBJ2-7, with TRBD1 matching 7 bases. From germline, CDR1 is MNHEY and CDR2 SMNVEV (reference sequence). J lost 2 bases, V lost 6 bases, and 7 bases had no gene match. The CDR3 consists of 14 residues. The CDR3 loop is CASSRRTGAYEQYF. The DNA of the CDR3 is TGTGCCAGCAGCCGAAGGACAGGAGCCTACGAGCAGTACTTC.